This TCR beta chain appears in the sequencing data of a study of response to subunit inactivated influenza vaccine. The CDR3 has 13 amino acids. V dropped 6 bases and J dropped 2 bases, with 9 bases sitting between them. Per the germline V gene, CDR1 is SGHAT and CDR2 is FQDESV (reference sequence). TCRdb called the RT-PCR reads again in MiXCR, with one record for every CDR3 protein. The data show approximately 500,000 distinct CDR3 sequences, roughly 25% seen once. The same data also went into a second study, on T cells expressing NK-cell markers. That source reports: UMIs were included in TCR beta cDNA generated by 5'RACE template switching.

The clonotype originates from a man aged 50-59 years who received an inactivated influenza vaccine. J is TRBJ2-3 and V is TRBV11-1, with unresolved D. The starting material was CD4+ T cells sorted from PBMCs, obtained roughly 13 days after vaccination. The CDR3 region is CASRDGYTDTQYF. In DNA, the CDR3 is TGTGCCAGCAGGGACGGATACACAGATACGCAGTATTTT.